The sequence of this TCR beta chain was determined in a study of cytomegalovirus exposure and HLA in healthy donors. With 60 Vbeta and 13 Jbeta primers, the PCR was carried out. The repertoire was sequenced with immunoSEQ multiplex PCR; TCRdb's copy has only in-frame clones and lacks some. The table records some 150,000 clones, roughly four fifths of them present only once. The TCR was taken from a man aged 45-65 years in good health and CMV-seropositive. The sample consisted of PBMCs.

CDR3 sequence: CASSPPEGQGVEQETQYF. In nucleotides, the CDR3 is TGCGCCAGCAGTCCCCCCGAGGGACAGGGGGTCGAGCAAGAGACCCAGTACTTC. The chain carries TRBV10-1 and TRBJ2-5, with TRBD1 matching 11 bases. CDR1 is WNHNN and CDR2 is SYGVQD in the germline V gene (reference sequence). The CDR3 has 18 residues. The trim removed 5 bases at V and 2 bases at J, leaving 13 bases unmatched.